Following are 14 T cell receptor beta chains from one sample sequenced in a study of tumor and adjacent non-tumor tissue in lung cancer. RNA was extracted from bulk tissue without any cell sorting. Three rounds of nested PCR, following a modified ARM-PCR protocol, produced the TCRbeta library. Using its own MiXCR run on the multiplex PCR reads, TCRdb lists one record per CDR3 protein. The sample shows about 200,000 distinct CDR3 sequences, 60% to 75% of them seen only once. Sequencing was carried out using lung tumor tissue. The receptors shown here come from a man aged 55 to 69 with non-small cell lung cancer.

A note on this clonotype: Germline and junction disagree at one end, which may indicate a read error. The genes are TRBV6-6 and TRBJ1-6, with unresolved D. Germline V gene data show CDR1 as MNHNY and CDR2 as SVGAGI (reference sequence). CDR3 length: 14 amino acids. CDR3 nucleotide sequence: TGTGCCGGCAGCCCCGACGGCAATAATTCACCCCTCCACTTT. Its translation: CAGSPDGNNSPLHF.

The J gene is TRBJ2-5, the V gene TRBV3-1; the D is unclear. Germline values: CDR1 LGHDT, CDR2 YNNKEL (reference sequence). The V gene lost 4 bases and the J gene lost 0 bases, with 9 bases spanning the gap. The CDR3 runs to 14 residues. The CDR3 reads CASSLPRDQETQYF. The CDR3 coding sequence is TGTGCCAGCAGCCTTCCTAGGGACCAAGAGACCCAGTACTTC.

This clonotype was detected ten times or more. This chain's CDR3 is CASEGMQGGSPLHF. As DNA, the CDR3 is TGTGCCTCCGAGGGGATGCAGGGTGGATCACCCCTCCACTTT. The chain couples TRBV6-2 or TRBV6-3 to TRBJ1-6; TRBD1 is a possible D gene (5 bases). V was trimmed by 11 bases and J by 10 bases, leaving 21 bases between them. This CDR3 spans 14 amino acids. CDR1 is MNHEY and CDR2 is SVGEGT in the germline V gene.

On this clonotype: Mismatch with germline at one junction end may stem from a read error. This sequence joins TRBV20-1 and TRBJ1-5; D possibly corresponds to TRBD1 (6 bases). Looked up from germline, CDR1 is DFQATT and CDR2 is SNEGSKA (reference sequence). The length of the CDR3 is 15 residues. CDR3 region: CSTRGFGHSNQPQHF. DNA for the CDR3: TGCAGTACTAGGGGGTTCGGTCATAGCAATCAGCCCCAGCATTTT.

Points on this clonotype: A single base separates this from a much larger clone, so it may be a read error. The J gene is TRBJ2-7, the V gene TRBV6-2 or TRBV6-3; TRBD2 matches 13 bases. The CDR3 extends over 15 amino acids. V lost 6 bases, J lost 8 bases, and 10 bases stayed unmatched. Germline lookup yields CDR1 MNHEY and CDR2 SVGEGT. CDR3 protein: CASRRLAGGIGKQYF. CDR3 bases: TGTGCCAGCAGACGACTAGCGGGAGGTATTGGCAAGCAGTACTTC.

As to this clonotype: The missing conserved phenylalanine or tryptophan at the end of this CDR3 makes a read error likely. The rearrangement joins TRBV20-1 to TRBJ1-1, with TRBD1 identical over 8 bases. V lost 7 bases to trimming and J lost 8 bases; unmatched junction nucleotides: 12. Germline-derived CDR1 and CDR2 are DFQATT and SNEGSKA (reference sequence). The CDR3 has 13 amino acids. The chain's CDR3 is CSVGEMGQAEAFL. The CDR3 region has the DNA TGCAGTGTTGGGGAAATGGGACAGGCGGAAGCTTTCCTT.

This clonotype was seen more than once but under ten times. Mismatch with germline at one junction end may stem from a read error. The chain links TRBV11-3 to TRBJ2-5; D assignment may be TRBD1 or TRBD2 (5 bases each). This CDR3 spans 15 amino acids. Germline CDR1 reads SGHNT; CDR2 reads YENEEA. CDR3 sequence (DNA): TGTGCCAGCAACTTAGATAGAGGGGTCCAAGGGACCCAGTACTTC. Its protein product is CASNLDRGVQGTQYF.

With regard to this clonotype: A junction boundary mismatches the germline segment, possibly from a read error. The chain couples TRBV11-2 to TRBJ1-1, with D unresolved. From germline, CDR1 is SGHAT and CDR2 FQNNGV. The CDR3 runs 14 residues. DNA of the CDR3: TGTGCCAACAGCCTAGTCGGGAGAGGCACTGAAGCTTTCTTT. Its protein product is CANSLVGRGTEAFF. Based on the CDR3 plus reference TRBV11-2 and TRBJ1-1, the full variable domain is EAGVAQSPRYKIIEKRQSVAFWCNPISGHATLYWYQQILGQGPKLLIQFQNNGVVDDSQLPKDRFSAERLKGVDSTLKIQPAKLEDSAVYLCANSLVGRGTEAFFGQGTRLTVV.

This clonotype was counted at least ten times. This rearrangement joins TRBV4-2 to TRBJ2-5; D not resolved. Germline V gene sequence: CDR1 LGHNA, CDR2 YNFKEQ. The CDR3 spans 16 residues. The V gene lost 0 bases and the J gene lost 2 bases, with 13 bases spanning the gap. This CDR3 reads CASSQDGGIPQETQYF. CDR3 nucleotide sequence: TGTGCCAGCAGCCAAGATGGTGGAATTCCTCAAGAGACCCAGTACTTC.

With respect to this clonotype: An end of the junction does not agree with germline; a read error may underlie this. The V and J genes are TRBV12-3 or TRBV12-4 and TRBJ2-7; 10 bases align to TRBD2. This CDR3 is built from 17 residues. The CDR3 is CASSLSLAGAGSNEQYF. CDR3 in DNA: TGCGCCAGCAGTTTAAGCCTAGCGGGAGCGGGCTCCAACGAGCAGTATTTC.

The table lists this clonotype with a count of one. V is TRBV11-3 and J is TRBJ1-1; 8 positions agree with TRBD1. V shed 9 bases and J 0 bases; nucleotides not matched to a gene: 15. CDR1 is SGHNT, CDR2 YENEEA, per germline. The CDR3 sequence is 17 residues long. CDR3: CASSTPWTGYVNTEAFF. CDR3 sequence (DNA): TGTGCCAGTAGCACGCCCTGGACAGGGTACGTGAACACTGAAGCTTTCTTT.

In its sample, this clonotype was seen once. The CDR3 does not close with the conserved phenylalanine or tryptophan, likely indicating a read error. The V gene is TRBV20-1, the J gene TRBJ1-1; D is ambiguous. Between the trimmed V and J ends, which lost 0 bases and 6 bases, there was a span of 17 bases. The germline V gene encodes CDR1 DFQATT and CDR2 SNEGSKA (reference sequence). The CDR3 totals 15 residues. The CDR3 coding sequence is TGCAGTGCTAGAGATGCAGGAAGGCTCCACGCTGAAGCTTTCCTT. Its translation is CSARDAGRLHAEAFL.

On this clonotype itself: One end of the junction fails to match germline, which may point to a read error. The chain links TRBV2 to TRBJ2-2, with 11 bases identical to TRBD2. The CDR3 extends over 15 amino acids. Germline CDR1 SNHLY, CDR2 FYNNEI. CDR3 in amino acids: CARTPQTSGAGELLF. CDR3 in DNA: TGTGCCAGAACCCCCCAGACTAGCGGGGCCGGGGAGCTGCTTTTT.

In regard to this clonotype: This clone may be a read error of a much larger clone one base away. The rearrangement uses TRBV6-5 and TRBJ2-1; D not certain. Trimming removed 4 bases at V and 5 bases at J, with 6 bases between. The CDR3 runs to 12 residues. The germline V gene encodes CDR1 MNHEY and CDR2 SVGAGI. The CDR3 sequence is CASSSRHNEQFF. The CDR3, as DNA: TGTGCCAGCAGTTCTAGGCACAATGAGCAGTTCTTC.